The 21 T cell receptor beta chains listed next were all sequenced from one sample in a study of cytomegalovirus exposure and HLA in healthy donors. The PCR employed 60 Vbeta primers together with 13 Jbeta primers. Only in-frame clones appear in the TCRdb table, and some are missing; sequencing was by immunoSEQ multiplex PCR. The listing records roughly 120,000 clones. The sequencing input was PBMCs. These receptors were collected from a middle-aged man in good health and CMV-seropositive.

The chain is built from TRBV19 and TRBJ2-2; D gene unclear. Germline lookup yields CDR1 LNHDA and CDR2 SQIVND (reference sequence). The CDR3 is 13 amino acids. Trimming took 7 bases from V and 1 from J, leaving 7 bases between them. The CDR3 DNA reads TGTGCCAGTATCCCAGGGAACACCGGGGAGCTGTTTTTT. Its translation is CASIPGNTGELFF.

CDR3 residues: CASRPGTSGSSETQYF. The DNA of the CDR3 is TGTGCCAGCAGACCCGGGACTAGCGGGAGTAGCGAGACCCAGTACTTC. The chain uses TRBV11-2 and TRBJ2-5, with 14 bases aligning to TRBD2. Per the germline V gene, CDR1 is SGHAT and CDR2 is FQNNGV. V lost 6 bases, J lost 5 bases, and 8 bases stayed unmatched. This CDR3 contains 16 residues.

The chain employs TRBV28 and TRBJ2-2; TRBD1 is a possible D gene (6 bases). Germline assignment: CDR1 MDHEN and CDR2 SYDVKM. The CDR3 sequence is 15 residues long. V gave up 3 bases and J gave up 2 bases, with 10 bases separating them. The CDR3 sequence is CASSFRTVNTGELFF. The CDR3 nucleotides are TGTGCCAGCAGTTTCCGGACAGTAAACACCGGGGAGCTGTTTTTT.

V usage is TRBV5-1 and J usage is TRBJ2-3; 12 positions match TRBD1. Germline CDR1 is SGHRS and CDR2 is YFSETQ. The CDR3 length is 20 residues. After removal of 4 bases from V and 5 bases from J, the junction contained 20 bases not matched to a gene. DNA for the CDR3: TGCGCCAGCAGCGTGGGGACAGGGGGCGAATTAGGTAGCGGGAGAGATACGCAGTATTTT. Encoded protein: CASSVGTGGELGSGRDTQYF.

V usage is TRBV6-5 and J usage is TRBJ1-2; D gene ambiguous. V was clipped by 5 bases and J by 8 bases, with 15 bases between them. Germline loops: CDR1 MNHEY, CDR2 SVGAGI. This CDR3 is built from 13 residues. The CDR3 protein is CASSLEEKWGYTF. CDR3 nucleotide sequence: TGTGCCAGCAGTCTAGAAGAAAAGTGGGGCTACACCTTC.

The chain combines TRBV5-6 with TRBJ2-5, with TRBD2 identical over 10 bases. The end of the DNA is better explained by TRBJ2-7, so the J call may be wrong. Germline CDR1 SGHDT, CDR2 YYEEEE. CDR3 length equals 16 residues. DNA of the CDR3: TGTGCCAGCAGCCCCGAGGCTAGCGGGAGTCTACACGAGCAGTACTTC. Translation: CASSPEASGSLHEQYF.

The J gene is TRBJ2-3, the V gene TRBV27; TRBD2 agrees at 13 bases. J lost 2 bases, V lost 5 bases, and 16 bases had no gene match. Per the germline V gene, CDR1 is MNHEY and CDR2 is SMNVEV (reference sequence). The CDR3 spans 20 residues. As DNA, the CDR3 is TGTGCCAGCAGTAATAATATGCTTAGGACTAGCGGGAGAGTCACAGATACGCAGTATTTT. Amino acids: CASSNNMLRTSGRVTDTQYF.

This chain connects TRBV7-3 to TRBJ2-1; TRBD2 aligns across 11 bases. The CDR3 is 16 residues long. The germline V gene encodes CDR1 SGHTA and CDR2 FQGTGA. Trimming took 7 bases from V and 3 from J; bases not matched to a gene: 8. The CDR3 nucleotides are TGTGCCAGCAAATCGATAGCGGGAGGGAGCTACAATGAGCAGTTCTTC. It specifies CASKSIAGGSYNEQFF.

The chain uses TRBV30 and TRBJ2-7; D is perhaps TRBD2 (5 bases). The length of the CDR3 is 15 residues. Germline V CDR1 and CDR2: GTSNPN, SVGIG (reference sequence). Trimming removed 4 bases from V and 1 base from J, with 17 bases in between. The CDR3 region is CAWTLPTSGSYEQYF. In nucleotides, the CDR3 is TGTGCCTGGACTCTCCCCACGAGCGGATCCTACGAGCAGTACTTC.

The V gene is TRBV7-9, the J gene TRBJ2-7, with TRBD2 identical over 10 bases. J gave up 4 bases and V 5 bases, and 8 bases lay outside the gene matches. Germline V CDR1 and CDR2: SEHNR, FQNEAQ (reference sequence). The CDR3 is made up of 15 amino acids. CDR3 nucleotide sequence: TGTGCCAGCAGCCCCCGGGATAGCGGGAGGTACGAGCAGTACTTC. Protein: CASSPRDSGRYEQYF.

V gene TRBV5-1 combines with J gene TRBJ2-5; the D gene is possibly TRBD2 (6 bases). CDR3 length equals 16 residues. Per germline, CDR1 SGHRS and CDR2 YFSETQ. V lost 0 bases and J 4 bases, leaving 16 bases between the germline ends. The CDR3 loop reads CASSLGEVGSRETQYF. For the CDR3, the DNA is TGCGCCAGCAGCTTGGGGGAGGTCGGGAGCCGAGAGACCCAGTACTTC.

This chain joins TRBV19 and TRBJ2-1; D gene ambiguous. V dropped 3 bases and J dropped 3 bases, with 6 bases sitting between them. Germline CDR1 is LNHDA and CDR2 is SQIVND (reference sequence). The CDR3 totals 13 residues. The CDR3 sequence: CASSIGYYNEQFF. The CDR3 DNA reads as TGTGCCAGTAGTATCGGTTACTACAATGAGCAGTTCTTC.

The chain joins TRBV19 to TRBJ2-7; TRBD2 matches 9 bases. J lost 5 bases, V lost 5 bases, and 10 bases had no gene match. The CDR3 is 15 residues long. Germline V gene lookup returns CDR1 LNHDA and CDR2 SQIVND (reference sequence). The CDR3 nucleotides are TGTGCCAGTAGTCCGTGGACTAGCGCCGGCCACGAGCAGTACTTC. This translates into CASSPWTSAGHEQYF.

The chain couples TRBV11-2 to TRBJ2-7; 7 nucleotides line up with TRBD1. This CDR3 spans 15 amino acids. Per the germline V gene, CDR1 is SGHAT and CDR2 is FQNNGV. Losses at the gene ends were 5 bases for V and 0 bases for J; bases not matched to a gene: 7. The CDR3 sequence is CASSRDRVPSYEQYF. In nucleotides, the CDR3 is TGTGCCAGCAGCCGAGACAGGGTCCCCTCCTACGAGCAGTACTTC.

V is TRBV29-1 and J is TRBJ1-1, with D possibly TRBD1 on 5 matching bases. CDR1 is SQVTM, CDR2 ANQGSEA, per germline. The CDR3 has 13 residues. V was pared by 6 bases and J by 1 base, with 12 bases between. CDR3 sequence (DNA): TGCAGCGTCCGCCTCGGGGGGAACACTGAAGCTTTCTTT. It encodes CSVRLGGNTEAFF.

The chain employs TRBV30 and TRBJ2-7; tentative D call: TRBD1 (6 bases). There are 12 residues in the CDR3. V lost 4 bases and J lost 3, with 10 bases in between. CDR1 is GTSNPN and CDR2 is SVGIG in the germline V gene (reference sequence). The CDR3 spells CAWNIGGYEQYF. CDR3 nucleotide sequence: TGTGCCTGGAACATAGGGGGCTACGAGCAGTACTTC.

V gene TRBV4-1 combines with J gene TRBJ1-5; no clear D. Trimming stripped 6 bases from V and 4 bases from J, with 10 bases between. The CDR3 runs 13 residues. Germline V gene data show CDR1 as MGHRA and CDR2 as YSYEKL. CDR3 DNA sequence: TGCGCCAGCAGTGGTAGTCGGAATCAGCCCCAGCATTTT. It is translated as CASSGSRNQPQHF.

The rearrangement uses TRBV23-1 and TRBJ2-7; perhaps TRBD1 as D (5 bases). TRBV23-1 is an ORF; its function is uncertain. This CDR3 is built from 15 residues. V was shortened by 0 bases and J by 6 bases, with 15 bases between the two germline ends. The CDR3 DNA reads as TGCGCCAGCAGTCAATCGGGGCAGGGTCAGCGCGAGCAGTACTTC. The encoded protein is CASSQSGQGQREQYF.

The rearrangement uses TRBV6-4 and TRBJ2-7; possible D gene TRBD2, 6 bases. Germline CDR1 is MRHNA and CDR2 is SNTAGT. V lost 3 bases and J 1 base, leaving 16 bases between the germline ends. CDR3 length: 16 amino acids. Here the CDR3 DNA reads TGTGCCAGCAGTGAAGAGGAGGAGGGTGTATCCTACGAGCAGTACTTC. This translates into CASSEEEEGVSYEQYF.

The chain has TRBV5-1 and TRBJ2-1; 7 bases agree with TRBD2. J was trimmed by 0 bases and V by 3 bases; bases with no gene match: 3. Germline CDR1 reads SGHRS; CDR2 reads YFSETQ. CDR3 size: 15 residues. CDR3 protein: CASSWLAGSYNEQFF. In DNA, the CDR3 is TGCGCCAGCAGCTGGTTAGCGGGCTCCTACAATGAGCAGTTCTTC.

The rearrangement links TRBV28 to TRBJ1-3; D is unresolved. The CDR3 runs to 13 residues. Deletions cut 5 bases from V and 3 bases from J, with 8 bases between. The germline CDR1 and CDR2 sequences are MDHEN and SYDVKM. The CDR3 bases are TGTGCCAGCAGTCCTTATTTTGGAAACACCATATATTTT. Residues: CASSPYFGNTIYF.